The 2 T cell receptor beta chains in this list originate from one sample, sequenced in a study of blood T cells in healthy people across ages. The second PCR ran roughly 7 to 12 cycles with a sample-barcoded 5' primer and J-beta primers. One entry per CDR3 protein, called by TCRdb with MiXCR from the 5' RACE reads. The sample carries 850,000 to 1,000,000 distinct CDR3 sequences, roughly 51% recorded once. The sequencing sample was made of blood. These receptor sequences come from a woman aged 55-69 years in good health.

At least ten counts were recorded for this clonotype. The chain joins TRBV7-2 to TRBJ2-7, with D hard to call. V lost 3 bases and J lost 1, with 16 bases in between. This CDR3 is 16 amino acids long. The germline gives CDR1 SGHTA, CDR2 FQGNSA. The CDR3 DNA sequence: TGTGCCAGCAGCTTTATGGGCGACGCGGCTTCCTACGAGCAGTACTTC. As protein: CASSFMGDAASYEQYF.

This clonotype was recorded once. This chain connects TRBV6-5 to TRBJ2-1; 13 bases map to TRBD2. Per germline, CDR1 MNHEY and CDR2 SVGAGI. The CDR3 length is 17 residues. V shed 0 bases, J shed 4 bases, and the junction held 3 bases outside the gene matches. CDR3 coding DNA: TGTGCCAGCAGTTACTCGAGGACTAGCGGGAGATACAATGAGCAGTTCTTC. Translation gives CASSYSRTSGRYNEQFF.